This passage covers 30 T cell receptor beta chains from one sample sequenced in a study of blood T cell repertoires in COVID-19. Assay: immunoSEQ multiplex PCR; the TCRdb copy retains only in-frame clones and omits some. Of around 30,000 clones detected, around 90% appear once; the ten largest clones hold approximately 0.55%. The sequenced sample consisted of peripheral blood. Source of these receptors: a middle-aged woman with active or convalescent COVID-19.

This clone appeared a single time. The rearrangement joins TRBV7-9 to TRBJ2-3; 8 nucleotides align to TRBD2. This CDR3 is 16 amino acids long. V was clipped by 5 bases and J by 2 bases; unmatched bases: 9. Germline V gives CDR1 SEHNR, CDR2 FQNEAQ (reference sequence). CDR3: CASSQAPGGPTDTQYF. The CDR3 nucleotides are TGTGCCAGCAGCCAGGCTCCGGGGGGGCCCACAGATACGCAGTATTTT.

The gene calls are TRBV18 and TRBJ2-1; D is unclear. The V end was cut by 5 bases, the J end by 5 bases, with 10 bases between. The CDR3 contains 13 residues. Germline V gene lookup returns CDR1 KGHSH and CDR2 LQKENI. CDR3 sequence (DNA): TGTGCCAGCTCAATACAGCAGAACAATGAGCAGTTCTTC. It codes for CASSIQQNNEQFF.

The chain employs TRBV18 and TRBJ2-7; 9 bases agree with TRBD2. CDR1 is KGHSH and CDR2 is LQKENI in the germline V gene. The V segment lost 9 bases and the J segment 2 bases; nucleotides outside the gene matches: 11. CDR3 length: 15 residues. DNA for the CDR3: TGTGCCAGTGGCCTTAGCGGGAGAACCACCTACGAGCAGTACTTC. Its translation is CASGLSGRTTYEQYF.

This chain uses TRBV7-3 with TRBJ2-1; 8 bases agree with TRBD2. The CDR3 length is 19 residues. V shed 5 bases and J 0 bases; nucleotides not matched to a gene: 15. Germline V gives CDR1 SGHTA, CDR2 FQGTGA. The CDR3 nucleotides read TGTGCCAGCAGCCCGGGACTAGTGGGAGGCCGAGGCTCCTACAATGAGCAGTTCTTC. This gives the protein CASSPGLVGGRGSYNEQFF.

This chain uses TRBV11-3 with TRBJ2-5; perhaps TRBD1 as D (5 bases). Trimming pared 1 base from V and 1 base from J, leaving 10 bases between. The CDR3 length is 15 residues. Germline V gene sequence: CDR1 SGHNT, CDR2 YENEEA. For the CDR3, the DNA is TGTGCCAGCAGCTTAGGGGCAGGGCTCCAAGAGACCCAGTACTTC. Its protein product is CASSLGAGLQETQYF.

The chain couples TRBV6-6 to TRBJ1-2; the D gene is possibly TRBD1 (6 bases). The CDR3 loop spans 15 amino acids. The germline V gene encodes CDR1 MNHNY and CDR2 SVGAGI (reference sequence). V lost 1 base and J lost 6, with 15 bases in between. CDR3 sequence reads: CASSYWPDKGDGYTF. Written as DNA, the CDR3 is TGTGCCAGCAGTTACTGGCCGGACAAGGGGGATGGCTACACCTTC.

V is TRBV11-2 and J is TRBJ1-5; D perhaps matches TRBD1 (6 bases). The germline gives CDR1 SGHAT, CDR2 FQNNGV. V was clipped by 1 base and J by 6 bases, with 10 bases between them. The CDR3 runs to 14 residues. DNA of the CDR3: TGTGCCAGCAGCTTAGGCCGGGGGGCTCAGCCCCAGCATTTT. Translated: CASSLGRGAQPQHF.

The chain carries TRBV7-8 and TRBJ1-2, with TRBD1 identical over 11 bases. Trimming cost V 2 bases and J 7 bases; bases outside gene matches: 12. The CDR3 consists of 17 residues. Germline CDR1 and CDR2: SGHVS and FQNEAQ. CDR3 DNA: TGTGCCAGCAGCTTAATCCTGGACAGGGGGCGTTTTGGTGGCTACACCTTC. Protein: CASSLILDRGRFGGYTF.

This chain joins TRBV4-1 and TRBJ2-7, with TRBD2 matching over 8 bases. The CDR3 sequence is 14 residues long. The germline CDR1 and CDR2 sequences are MGHRA and YSYEKL. With V trimmed by 2 bases and J by 2 bases, 2 bases remained unmatched. CDR3 nucleotides: TGCGCCAGCAGCCAAACTAGCGGACCCTACGAGCAGTACTTC. Translation gives CASSQTSGPYEQYF.

This chain links TRBV2 with TRBJ2-1, with a weak D call TRBD2 (5 bases). The CDR3 is 13 residues long. V was pared by 2 bases and J by 12 bases, with 14 bases between. Germline CDR1 reads SNHLY; CDR2 reads FYNNEI. The CDR3 here is CASSESRGTRQFF. In nucleotides, the CDR3 is TGTGCCAGCAGTGAATCTCGGGGAACGCGGCAGTTCTTC.

The J gene is TRBJ1-4, the V gene TRBV7-9, with a tentative D call TRBD1 (5 bases). Germline V gives CDR1 SEHNR, CDR2 FQNEAQ (reference sequence). This CDR3 is built from 17 residues. V was cut by 0 bases and J by 2 bases, with 13 bases left in between. Here the CDR3 DNA reads TGTGCCAGCAGCTTAGCTCATGGGGCAGGGACTAATGAAAAACTGTTTTTT. It encodes CASSLAHGAGTNEKLFF.

The chain recombines TRBV6-6 with TRBJ1-2; D unresolved. The CDR3 runs to 14 residues. The V gene lost 6 bases and the J gene lost 4 bases, with 15 bases spanning the gap. Looked up from germline, CDR1 is MNHNY and CDR2 is SVGAGI (reference sequence). CDR3 in amino acids: CASSRHESGYGYTF. CDR3 in DNA: TGTGCCAGCAGCCGCCACGAGTCCGGCTATGGCTACACCTTC.

The rearrangement joins TRBV19 to TRBJ2-6, with 8 positions matching TRBD1. Trimming cost V 5 bases and J 4 bases; bases outside gene matches: 10. The CDR3 runs 17 residues. Germline lookup yields CDR1 LNHDA and CDR2 SQIVND (reference sequence). This chain's CDR3 is CASSYGTGQPGANVLTF. The CDR3 DNA follows: TGTGCCAGTAGTTACGGGACAGGCCAACCCGGGGCCAACGTCCTGACTTTC.

On this clone: Other DNA sequences in this sample translate to the same CDR3. This rearrangement joins TRBV20-1 to TRBJ2-1; D not certain. Trimming left V 2 bases short and J 5 bases short, with 4 bases between. Germline V gene sequence: CDR1 DFQATT, CDR2 SNEGSKA (reference sequence). The CDR3 has 11 amino acids. This chain's CDR3 is CSARTDNEQFF. CDR3 in DNA: TGCAGTGCTAGAACAGACAATGAGCAGTTCTTC.

In its sample, this clone was seen once. The V gene is TRBV2, the J gene TRBJ1-1; TRBD1 matches 7 bases. The ends lost 6 bases at V and 0 bases at J; junction bases unmatched: 7. CDR3 size: 15 residues. In germline, CDR1 is SNHLY, CDR2 FYNNEI. The CDR3 nucleotides read TGTGCCAGCAGAGAGACAGGGTTTATGAACACTGAAGCTTTCTTT. Protein product: CASRETGFMNTEAFF.

V and J are TRBV4-1 and TRBJ1-6; D remains unclear. The CDR3 has 12 residues. V lost 6 bases to trimming and J lost 7 bases, with 7 bases between them. Germline CDR1 is MGHRA and CDR2 is YSYEKL. DNA for the CDR3: TGCGCCAGCAGGTTCCAAAATTCACCCCTCCACTTT. This gives the protein CASRFQNSPLHF.

The rearrangement links TRBV9 to TRBJ2-5; 7 bases fit TRBD2. This CDR3 has 14 amino acids. Germline lookup yields CDR1 SGDLS and CDR2 YYNGEE. Losses at the gene ends were 4 bases for V and 5 bases for J; bases not matched to a gene: 8. The CDR3 protein is CASSLAEGRETQYF. Written as DNA, the CDR3 is TGTGCCAGCAGCCTAGCGGAGGGGAGGGAGACCCAGTACTTC.

The rearrangement links TRBV7-9 to TRBJ2-7; no definite D call. Per the germline V gene, CDR1 is SEHNR and CDR2 is FQNEAQ (reference sequence). This CDR3 has 15 amino acids. Trimming stripped 3 bases from V and 4 bases from J, with 16 bases between. The CDR3 loop reads CASSFLSRPPYEQYF. The CDR3, as DNA: TGTGCCAGCAGCTTTTTGAGTCGCCCCCCATACGAGCAGTACTTC.

V and J are TRBV27 and TRBJ2-1; 7 nucleotides agree with TRBD2. V lost 10 bases and J lost 0; bases outside the gene matches: 9. Per the germline V gene, CDR1 is MNHEY and CDR2 is SMNVEV (reference sequence). The CDR3 is made up of 15 amino acids. The CDR3 DNA reads TGTGCCACCCGCGGGGGAGATCGCTCCTACAATGAGCAGTTCTTC. It translates to CATRGGDRSYNEQFF.

The J gene is TRBJ1-2, the V gene TRBV7-2, with 7 positions matching TRBD1. V lost 6 bases, J lost 0 bases, and 13 bases stayed unmatched. The CDR3 is made up of 17 amino acids. Germline CDR1 SGHTA, CDR2 FQGNSA. The CDR3 region is CASRPTLGQATNYGYTF. DNA for the CDR3: TGTGCCAGCAGACCCACGCTAGGACAGGCAACTAACTATGGCTACACCTTC.

The genes are TRBV6-4 and TRBJ1-5; possibly TRBD1 for D (6 bases). This CDR3 is built from 15 residues. Germline CDR1 MRHNA, CDR2 SNTAGT. Deletions cut 4 bases from V and 0 bases from J, with 10 bases between. DNA of the CDR3: TGTGCCAGCAGTGTGGACAGCTATAGCAATCAGCCCCAGCATTTT. Amino acid sequence: CASSVDSYSNQPQHF.

The chain has TRBV7-2 and TRBJ2-1; 11 nucleotides match TRBD2. The CDR3 extends over 16 amino acids. V trimming: 3 bases; J trimming: 8 bases; junction bases outside the gene matches: 9. Germline V CDR1 and CDR2: SGHTA, FQGNSA. CDR3 sequence reads: CASSFAGTSGFDEQFF. The CDR3, as DNA: TGTGCCAGCAGCTTCGCCGGGACTAGCGGTTTCGATGAGCAGTTCTTC.

The chain has TRBV11-3 and TRBJ2-2; 7 bases match TRBD1. The CDR3 has 16 amino acids. The germline gives CDR1 SGHNT, CDR2 YENEEA. V lost 4 bases, J lost 4 bases, and 9 bases stayed unmatched. CDR3 in amino acids: CASSSYDRAGTGELFF. Written as DNA, the CDR3 is TGTGCCAGCAGCTCGTACGACAGGGCGGGCACCGGGGAGCTGTTTTTT.

The chain combines TRBV19 with TRBJ1-5; 7 nucleotides align to TRBD1. This CDR3 is built from 15 residues. The V gene end was trimmed by 3 bases and the J gene end by 4 bases; junction bases not matched to a gene: 6. Germline CDR1 reads LNHDA; CDR2 reads SQIVND (reference sequence). The CDR3 protein is CASSISGQSNQPQHF. CDR3 DNA: TGTGCCAGTAGTATTTCGGGACAGAGTAATCAGCCCCAGCATTTT.

The V call is TRBV21-1, the J call TRBJ2-5; TRBD1 reflects the table's D call only, with no check against the DNA. TRBV21-1 counts as a pseudogene. The CDR3 is made up of 15 amino acids. CDR3 loop: CASSGRDRCQETQYF. In nucleotides, the CDR3 is TGTGCCAGCAGCGGCCGGGACAGATGTCAAGAGACCCAGTACTTC.

The chain couples TRBV10-3 to TRBJ1-2, with D possibly being TRBD1 (6 bases). The CDR3 spans 16 residues. CDR1 is ENHRY and CDR2 is SYGVKD in the germline V gene. Trimming removed 7 bases from V and 1 base from J, with 19 bases in between. The CDR3 reads CAINKDSRSFNYGYTF. The CDR3 DNA reads as TGTGCCATCAATAAGGACAGCCGCTCCTTTAACTATGGCTACACCTTC.

The chain employs TRBV30 and TRBJ2-7; D is unresolved. The CDR3 extends over 14 amino acids. Trimming left V 0 bases short and J 0 bases short, with 9 bases between. Germline CDR1 and CDR2: GTSNPN and SVGIG (reference sequence). The CDR3 loop reads CAWSVPRHSYEQYF. Written as DNA, the CDR3 is TGTGCCTGGAGTGTACCCAGGCACTCCTACGAGCAGTACTTC.

The chain combines TRBV28 with TRBJ2-1; possibly TRBD2 for D (6 bases). V shed 9 bases and J shed 8 bases, with 14 bases lying between them. CDR1 and CDR2 (germline): MDHEN, SYDVKM. This CDR3 spans 12 amino acids. The CDR3 region is CASTTRRDEQFF. The DNA for the CDR3 is TGTGCCAGTACTACCCGGAGGGATGAGCAGTTCTTC.

The chain is built from TRBV20-1 and TRBJ1-2, with D maybe TRBD1 (6 bases). V was trimmed by 3 bases and J by 5 bases, leaving 22 bases between them. Per germline, CDR1 DFQATT and CDR2 SNEGSKA (reference sequence). The CDR3 is 16 amino acids. The CDR3 nucleotides are TGCAGTGCTAGTCCCCTCGCCGTCTTGGACAGTTATGGCTACACCTTC. It encodes CSASPLAVLDSYGYTF.

V usage is TRBV3-1 (or the pseudogene TRBV3-2) and J usage is TRBJ1-2; D possibly corresponds to TRBD1 (5 bases). Germline V gene data show CDR1 as LGHDT and CDR2 as YNNKEL (reference sequence). Trimming shortened V by 6 bases and J by 6 bases, and 14 bases separated the two germline ends. This CDR3 is built from 13 residues. This CDR3 is CASRHTATDGYTF. The CDR3 DNA sequence: TGTGCCAGCAGGCATACAGCGACAGATGGCTACACCTTC.